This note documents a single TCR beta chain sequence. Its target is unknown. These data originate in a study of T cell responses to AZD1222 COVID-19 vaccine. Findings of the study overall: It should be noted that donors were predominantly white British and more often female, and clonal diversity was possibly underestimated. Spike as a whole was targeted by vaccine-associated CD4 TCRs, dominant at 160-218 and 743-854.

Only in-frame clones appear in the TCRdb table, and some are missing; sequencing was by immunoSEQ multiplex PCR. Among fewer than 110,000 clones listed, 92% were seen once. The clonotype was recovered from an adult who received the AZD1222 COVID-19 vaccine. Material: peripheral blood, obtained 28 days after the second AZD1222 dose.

As DNA, the CDR3 is TGTGCCAGCACCCGGACAGTATATAATTCACCCCTCCACTTT. Its protein product is CASTRTVYNSPLHF. The rearrangement links TRBV27 to TRBJ1-6, with a weak D call TRBD1 (6 bases). V lost 7 bases and J 4 bases, leaving 11 bases between the germline ends. The CDR3 is made up of 14 amino acids. Germline CDR1 and CDR2: MNHEY and SMNVEV (reference sequence).